The rows below give T cell receptor beta chains drawn from one sample of a study of Ad26.COV2.S vaccination and SARS-CoV-2 variants. Produced via immunoSEQ multiplex PCR; TCRdb's table is partial and in-frame only. Of under 550,000 clones listed, over 75% were seen once; the top ten hold approximately 4%. Sequenced here: peripheral blood, sampled in a trial of Ad26.COV2.S vaccine versus placebo. The receptors come from a person aged 18-60 years who received the Ad26.COV2.S COVID-19 vaccine or a placebo. Each CDR3 is given with its conserved first and last residue. A D gene is named only where the DNA matches it firmly. Clone size, where shown, is once, few, many, or a class for clones that have expanded.

j_gene | d_gene | abundance | v_gene | CDR3aa | CDR3nt
TRBJ1-4 | TRBD1 | once | TRBV6-5 | CAIVSGTGDEKLFF | TGTGCCATCGTGTCCGGGACAGGGGATGAAAAACTGTTTTTT
TRBJ1-1 | - | many | TRBV5-1 | CASRIRTNTEAFF | TGCGCCAGCAGAATTCGAACGAACACTGAAGCTTTCTTT
TRBJ2-7 | TRBD1 | - | TRBV27 | CASQLRPGQGSYEQYF | TGTGCCAGCCAGTTGAGACCGGGACAGGGTTCCTACGAGCAGTACTTC
TRBJ2-5 | - | - | TRBV5-1 | CASSLELETQYF | TGCGCCAGCAGCTTGGAATTAGAGACCCAGTACTTC
TRBJ2-1 | TRBD2 | - | TRBV6-2/TRBV6-3 | CASSLLAGGQFF | TGTGCCAGCAGTCTACTAGCGGGGGGTCAGTTCTTC
TRBJ2-7 | - | - | TRBV5-1 | CASSSTVIEEQYF | TGCGCCAGCAGCTCCACAGTTATCGAAGAGCAGTACTTC
TRBJ1-2 | - | - | TRBV28 | CASSLSPPGTLNLYGYTF | TGTGCCAGCAGTTTATCCCCCCCCGGGACCTTAAATCTCTATGGCTACACCTTC
TRBJ2-5 | - | - | TRBV7-8 | CASSLGRSRETQYF | TGTGCCAGCAGCTTAGGACGTTCACGGGAGACCCAGTACTTC
TRBJ1-5 | - | few | TRBV19 | CASSIGGRNQPQHF | TGTGCCAGTAGTATAGGGGGGCGCAATCAGCCCCAGCATTTT
TRBJ2-5 | - | - | TRBV7-2 | CASSPRDGETQYF | TGTGCCAGCAGCCCCCGGGACGGAGAGACCCAGTACTTC
TRBJ1-2 | - | - | TRBV9 | CASTRTPLIGYTF | TGTGCCAGCACCCGGACCCCATTAATTGGCTACACCTTC
TRBJ2-2 | - | - | TRBV2 | CASQRGTGLTGELFF | TGTGCCAGTCAACGTGGGACGGGGTTAACCGGGGAGCTGTTTTTT
TRBJ2-1 | TRBD1 | - | TRBV9 | CASSSQVADRGPYNEQFF | TGTGCCAGCAGCTCCCAGGTGGCGGACAGGGGTCCCTACAATGAGCAGTTCTTC
TRBJ1-3 | - | - | TRBV5-1 | CASSLDGWSSGNTIYF | TGCGCCAGCAGCTTGGATGGCTGGAGCTCTGGAAACACCATATATTTT
TRBJ2-7 | - | - | TRBV6-1 | CASSETLAVSYEQYF | TGTGCCAGCAGTGAAACCCTGGCAGTTTCCTACGAGCAGTACTTC
TRBJ2-7 | - | - | TRBV5-1 | CASSLFGGGGEQYF | TGCGCCAGCAGCTTGTTCGGAGGGGGCGGGGAGCAGTACTTC
TRBJ2-2 | - | - | TRBV11-2 | CASSLDRIGPSTGELFF | TGTGCCAGCAGCTTAGATCGGATAGGGCCCAGCACCGGGGAGCTGTTTTTT
TRBJ1-2 | - | - | TRBV12-3/TRBV12-4 | CASTLPPGFGYTF | TGTGCCAGCACCCTTCCTCCGGGGTTTGGCTACACCTTC
TRBJ2-7 | - | - | TRBV7-2 | CASSLGPPGTTYEQYF | TGTGCCAGCAGCTTAGGACCTCCCGGGACAACCTACGAGCAGTACTTC
TRBJ2-7 | TRBD1 | - | TRBV9 | CASSVGKGTDPYEQYF | TGTGCCAGCAGTGTCGGCAAAGGGACAGACCCCTACGAGCAGTACTTC
TRBJ2-1 | TRBD2 | - | TRBV4-3 | CASSQYGREQFF | TGCGCCAGCAGCCAATATGGGAGGGAACAGTTCTTC
TRBJ2-7 | - | - | TRBV11-2 | CASGTQLLLDEQYF | TGTGCCAGCGGAACCCAATTGCTTCTAGACGAGCAGTACTTC
TRBJ1-4 | TRBD1 | once | TRBV28 | CASSQTGLANEKLFF | TGTGCCAGCAGTCAGACAGGGTTGGCTAATGAAAAACTGTTTTTT
TRBJ2-5 | TRBD1 | - | TRBV3-1/TRBV3-2 | CASSQMTGQQETQYF | TGTGCCAGCAGTCAAATGACAGGGCAACAAGAGACCCAGTACTTC
TRBJ2-1 | - | - | TRBV7-9 | CASSLASGGTPHEQFF | TGTGCCAGCAGCTTAGCGTCGGGGGGCACCCCCCATGAGCAGTTCTTC
TRBJ2-7 | TRBD1 | - | TRBV7-2 | CASSGQRREQYF | TGTGCCAGCTCGGGACAGCGTCGGGAGCAGTACTTC
TRBJ1-6 | - | - | TRBV6-1 | CASSELVTSYNSPLHF | TGTGCCAGCAGTGAATTAGTGACCTCCTATAATTCACCCCTCCACTTT